This T cell receptor (beta chain) was retrieved from a study of T cells expressing NK-cell markers. Study information: Sequencing covered eight donors, seven HCMV-seropositive and one seronegative. The study, taken as a whole, reports: Several donors showed dominant NKG2C+ clonotypes comprising roughly 1.0-7.5% of their CD8+ T cells.

cDNA encoding TCR beta was synthesized via 5'RACE template switching incorporating UMIs. After re-calling the 5' RACE reads, TCRdb lists one entry per CDR3 protein, DNA absent. The sample data list around 380,000 distinct CDR3 sequences. About this clonotype itself: Its antigen is still unknown.

Germline values: CDR1 LNHDA, CDR2 SQIVND (reference sequence). CDR3 length: 13 residues. Specimen: blood T cells: a sorted CD56 or NKG2C T cell subset, CD4+ or CD8+ T cells, or bulk PBMC T cells (not recorded which). The TCR comes from a woman aged 45-65 years in good health. The rearrangement links TRBV19 to TRBJ2-3. The chain's CDR3 is CASSGLHADTQYF.